The TCR beta chain under discussion was sequenced for a study of T cell responses to AZD1222 COVID-19 vaccine. Pooling of second doses given at about 4 or about 12 weeks was done. Trimming removed 0 bases from V and 8 bases from J, with 4 bases in between. This CDR3 region has 12 residues. Germline V gene lookup returns CDR1 MNHEY and CDR2 SMNVEV (reference sequence). Clones were sequenced by immunoSEQ multiplex PCR, and TCRdb holds only the in-frame ones, with some missing. The table shows some 130,000 clones, with 88% occurring only once. The chain combines TRBV27 with TRBJ1-4; no clear D. The specimen was peripheral blood, collected 28 days after the second AZD1222 dose. This receptor was identified in an adult who received the AZD1222 COVID-19 vaccine. The CDR3 reads CASSLSGEKLFF. The DNA for the CDR3 is TGTGCCAGCAGTTTATCGGGGGAAAAACTGTTTTTT.